This T cell receptor beta chain derives from a study of T-cell reconstitution after alpha-beta-depleted transplantation in children. The study's findings and limits: Some patients showed high day-60 TCRbeta diversity, which derived from surviving recipient T cells and thymic progenitors. Hyperexpanded clones declined; after one year, newly produced T cells mostly supplied diversity. There were reportedly several hundred expanded graft clones from which alpha-beta T cells came about two months after transplant.

The authors prepared the TCRbeta library with unique molecular identifiers. One entry per CDR3 protein results from TCRdb running MiXCR on the PCR reads. The sample lists about 200,000 distinct CDR3 sequences, approximately 8% occurring once. This CDR3 has 17 residues. V was pared by 5 bases and J by 4 bases, with 21 bases between. This clonotype was observed at least ten times. Antigen unknown. The material was PBMCs, mostly from graft donor cells, obtained 360 days after TCRalphabeta/CD19-depleted stem cell transplant. J is TRBJ2-1 and V is TRBV12-3 or TRBV12-4; D possibly corresponds to TRBD1 (6 bases). This clonotype was sampled from a male patient between 2 and 15 years old who had a stem cell transplant for acute myeloid leukemia, so the T cells may come from the graft donor. The CDR3 region is CASSAPTGIQPYNEQFF. The CDR3 nucleotides read TGTGCCAGCAGTGCACCCACAGGGATCCAGCCGTACAATGAGCAGTTCTTC.